The 10 T cell receptor beta chains presented below share a single source sample, sequenced in a study of blood T cell repertoires in COVID-19. Data came from immunoSEQ multiplex PCR; TCRdb stores just in-frame clones and leaves some out. The sample yields 180,000 or so clones, 75% to 90% seen once. The sequenced sample consisted of peripheral blood. The source of these receptors is a man aged 40-50 years with acute or convalescent COVID-19.

This sequence joins TRBV5-1 and TRBJ1-1, with D possibly matching TRBD1 (6 bases). The germline V gene has CDR1 SGHRS and CDR2 YFSETQ. The ends were cut back, 0 bases at V and 4 bases at J, with 16 bases in the middle. CDR3 length: 16 amino acids. CDR3: CASSLEPGQGSTEAFF. CDR3 bases: TGCGCCAGCAGCTTGGAACCCGGGCAGGGGAGCACTGAAGCTTTCTTT.

This rearrangement joins TRBV10-3 to TRBJ2-7, with 7 bases aligning to TRBD1. The V gene end was trimmed by 3 bases and the J gene end by 2 bases; junction bases not matched to a gene: 7. The CDR3 covers 15 residues. Germline V lookup: CDR1 ENHRY, CDR2 SYGVKD. In DNA form, the CDR3 reads TGTGCCATCAGTGACTGGGACAGTCCGACCTACGAGCAGTACTTC. Amino acids: CAISDWDSPTYEQYF.

The chain is built from TRBV28 and TRBJ2-2, with D tentatively TRBD1 (6 bases). The V end was cut by 2 bases, the J end by 0 bases, with 19 bases between. CDR3 length: 19 residues. Germline V gene data show CDR1 as MDHEN and CDR2 as SYDVKM. The CDR3 protein is CASSLPTLQDRPNTGELFF. Here the CDR3 DNA reads TGTGCCAGCAGTTTACCCACCTTGCAAGACAGGCCGAACACCGGGGAGCTGTTTTTT. Filled out from reference TRBV28 and TRBJ2-2, the complete variable domain reads DVKVTQSSRYLVKRTGEKVFLECVQDMDHENMFWYRQDPGLGLRLIYFSYDVKMKEKGDIPEGYSVSREKKERFSLILESASTNQTSMYLCASSLPTLQDRPNTGELFFGEGSRLTVL.

The chain uses TRBV30 and TRBJ1-2, with D possibly being TRBD1 (5 bases). Germline V gene sequence: CDR1 GTSNPN, CDR2 SVGIG (reference sequence). This CDR3 comprises 14 residues. V was shortened by 4 bases and J by 0 bases, with 12 bases between the two germline ends. The CDR3 DNA sequence: TGTGCCTGGAAAAATCAGGGAACTAACTATGGCTACACCTTC. Its translation is CAWKNQGTNYGYTF.

The chain combines TRBV30 with TRBJ1-1, with TRBD1 matching 10 bases. Trimming cost V 1 base and J 2 bases; bases outside gene matches: 1. The CDR3 has 14 residues. CDR1 is GTSNPN, CDR2 SVGIG, per germline (reference sequence). CDR3: CAWSGDRGNTEAFF. CDR3 DNA sequence: TGTGCCTGGAGTGGGGACAGGGGAAACACTGAAGCTTTCTTT.

The V call is TRBV12-3 or TRBV12-4, the J call TRBJ2-7; unclear D gene. CDR3 length equals 12 residues. V was shortened by 5 bases and J by 6 bases, with 11 bases between the two germline ends. CDR3 nucleotide sequence: TGTGCCAGCAGTCTGTTTCCGCGCGAGCAGTACTTC. Protein sequence: CASSLFPREQYF.

This clone was found a few times. The J gene is TRBJ1-1, the V gene TRBV4-1, with D uncertain. Germline CDR1 is MGHRA and CDR2 is YSYEKL. With 8 bases removed from V and 1 base from J, the gap between germline ends came to 14 bases. The CDR3 has 14 residues. The CDR3 bases are TGCGCCAGCTACAGAGGGCCCCCGAACACTGAAGCTTTCTTT. Its protein is CASYRGPPNTEAFF.

This sequence joins TRBV15 and TRBJ2-7; 7 bases fit TRBD1. Germline CDR1 is LNHNV and CDR2 is YYDKDF (reference sequence). The J segment lost 5 bases and the V segment lost 5 bases, leaving 12 bases of the junction unmatched. CDR3 length: 15 residues. This CDR3 is CATSYGTALRHEQYF. CDR3 bases: TGTGCCACCAGCTATGGGACAGCGCTTCGGCACGAGCAGTACTTC.

Written as DNA, the CDR3 is TGCGCCAGCAGCTACGGACTAGCGGGGAACGAGCAGTTCTTC. Protein sequence: CASSYGLAGNEQFF. The genes are TRBV10-1 and TRBJ2-1; 12 bases map to TRBD2. The ends lost 6 bases at V and 10 bases at J; junction bases unmatched: 7. The CDR3 spans 14 residues. From germline, CDR1 is WNHNN and CDR2 SYGVQD (reference sequence).

Only one count was recorded for this clone. The CDR3 coding sequence is TGCGCCAGCAGCTTAGGACTGGGCTCCGATTTGCGGCCTTTCTTT. Translated, it gives CASSLGLGSDLRPFF. The chain uses TRBV5-1 and TRBJ1-1; D is uncertain. Between the trimmed V and J ends, which lost 2 bases and 12 bases, there was a span of 23 bases. Looked up from germline, CDR1 is SGHRS and CDR2 is YFSETQ. The CDR3 runs 15 residues.